What follows describes a single TCR beta chain. This specimen comes from a study of blood T cell repertoires in COVID-19. For the study at large: Sites in the United States, Italy and Spain provided acute and convalescent COVID-19 samples. PBMCs, B-cell-depleted T cells, or T cells were the source of the cDNA or gDNA that made up the material.

Per the study methods: Nucleated cell number was recorded as an estimate derived from reference gene primer amplification. Libraries were prepared by immunoSEQ multiplex PCR; TCRdb keeps only in-frame clonotypes and omits some of them. V and J calls and clone size are as listed in that table; D and trimming were resolved from the DNA. This sample yields about 73,000 clones, of which roughly nine tenths are seen a single time; approximately 8.9% belongs to the top ten. The clonotype was recovered from an elderly man with acute or convalescent COVID-19. The material sequenced was peripheral blood.

CDR3: CASGEGSYGYTF. The CDR3 DNA sequence: TGTGCCAGCGGGGAGGGGTCCTATGGCTACACCTTC. The chain employs TRBV6-5 and TRBJ1-2; D may be TRBD1 (5 bases). With 8 bases removed from V and 4 bases from J, the gap between germline ends came to 11 bases. The CDR3 loop spans 12 amino acids. The germline V gene encodes CDR1 MNHEY and CDR2 SVGAGI.